This T cell receptor (beta chain) was sequenced in a study of molecular identifiers for immune sequencing clone quantification. Germline V gene data show CDR1 as LGHNA and CDR2 as YSLEER. V trimming: 1 base; J trimming: 1 base; junction bases outside the gene matches: 2. CDR3 size: 17 residues. MiXCR, run by TCRdb on the PCR reads, gives a single entry per CDR3 protein. The repertoire holds about 640,000 distinct CDR3 sequences, with about 20% as singletons. This clonotype came up a few times. The specimen was naive CD8+ T cells from blood, with Jurkat cell RNA spiked in. Subset reported: FACS-sorted CD8+CD4-CCR7+CD45RA+ naive T cells. The sequence came from a human donor in good health. Some libraries in this study had Jurkat cell RNA spiked in. The chain uses TRBV4-3 and TRBJ2-3; 13 bases match TRBD2. Written as DNA, the CDR3 is TGCGCCAGCAGCCAAGTCGGACTAGCGGGGGGCACAGATACGCAGTATTTT. Its protein product is CASSQVGLAGGTDTQYF.